Shown below are 13 T cell receptor beta chains from a single sample sequenced in a study of OX40 agonist ivuxolimab in advanced cancers. The assay was immunoSEQ multiplex PCR, and TCRdb's table has in-frame clones only and misses some. The repertoire includes under 40,000 clones, over 60% of them detected once, and around a tenth sits in the top ten. The sequencing used CD4+ or CD8+ T cells sorted from blood, collected in a trial of the OX40 agonist ivuxolimab. The receptors come from an adult with an advanced solid tumor such as melanoma, head and neck, liver or kidney cancer.

The V and J genes are TRBV19 and TRBJ1-1, with TRBD1 identical over 9 bases. Germline V lookup: CDR1 LNHDA, CDR2 SQIVND (reference sequence). Trimming took 6 bases from V and 1 from J; bases not matched to a gene: 6. This CDR3 comprises 15 residues. The CDR3 is CASRFAGQGNTEAFF. CDR3 nucleotide sequence: TGTGCCAGTAGATTCGCGGGACAGGGGAACACTGAAGCTTTCTTT.

This clone showed up just a few times. This sequence joins TRBV19 and TRBJ2-1, with D possibly called TRBD1 or TRBD2 (8 bases each). The CDR3 is made up of 14 amino acids. Germline values: CDR1 LNHDA, CDR2 SQIVND (reference sequence). V lost 10 bases to trimming and J lost 7 bases, with 20 bases between them. The CDR3 here is CATRTGGTRNEQFF. CDR3 sequence (DNA): TGTGCCACCAGAACAGGGGGGACTAGGAATGAGCAGTTCTTC.

V usage is TRBV18 and J usage is TRBJ2-4; TRBD1 matches at 7 bases. Germline V CDR1 and CDR2: KGHSH, LQKENI. The junction had 8 bases not matched to a gene; V was cut back by 4 bases and J by 2 bases. This CDR3 contains 16 residues. The CDR3 region has the DNA TGTGCCAGCTCACGGTCCACACAGGGGTCCAAAAACATTCAGTACTTC. It codes for CASSRSTQGSKNIQYF.

This chain connects TRBV5-6 to TRBJ2-1; 7 nucleotides align to TRBD1. Germline V gene sequence: CDR1 SGHDT, CDR2 YYEEEE. CDR3 length equals 15 residues. V lost 0 bases and J lost 4; bases outside the gene matches: 4. CDR3 coding DNA: TGTGCCAGCAGCTTGGGACAGGGCGGGTACAATGAGCAGTTCTTC. This sequence encodes CASSLGQGGYNEQFF.

The V and J genes are TRBV19 and TRBJ1-5; 11 bases line up with TRBD1. This CDR3 region has 16 residues. Germline assignment: CDR1 LNHDA and CDR2 SQIVND (reference sequence). With 3 bases clipped from V and 3 bases from J, the junction kept 4 bases outside the gene matches. The CDR3 region is CASSIGTGGNNQPQHF. CDR3 DNA sequence: TGTGCCAGTAGTATCGGGACAGGGGGTAACAATCAGCCCCAGCATTTT.

This chain joins TRBV5-1 and TRBJ1-1, with D possibly being TRBD1 (5 bases). Trimming removed 8 bases at V and 0 bases at J, with 14 bases between. This CDR3 comprises 14 residues. Germline CDR1 SGHRS, CDR2 YFSETQ. CDR3 region: CASSTGGVNTEAFF. In DNA form, the CDR3 reads TGCGCCAGTTCTACAGGCGGGGTGAACACTGAAGCTTTCTTT. Filled out from reference TRBV5-1 and TRBJ1-1, the complete variable domain reads KAGVTQTPRYLIKTRGQQVTLSCSPISGHRSVSWYQQTPGQGLQFLFEYFSETQRNKGNFPGRFSGRQFSNSRSEMNVSTLELGDSALYLCASSTGGVNTEAFFGQGTRLTVV.

The rearrangement uses TRBV5-5 and TRBJ2-5; D is perhaps TRBD2 (5 bases). V lost 0 bases and J 7 bases, leaving 10 bases between the germline ends. In germline, CDR1 is SGHKS, CDR2 YYEKEE (reference sequence). CDR3 length: 13 residues. In DNA, the CDR3 is TGTGCCAGCAGCTTGGAGGTTGAGGGGACCCAGTACTTC. It codes for CASSLEVEGTQYF.

This clone occurred once. This sequence joins TRBV5-4 and TRBJ2-7; D is possibly TRBD2 (6 bases). This CDR3 is built from 13 residues. Trimming stripped 4 bases from V and 0 bases from J, with 8 bases between. Germline V gene data show CDR1 as SGHNT and CDR2 as YYREEE (reference sequence). CDR3 sequence: CASSRDFSYEQYF. CDR3 in DNA: TGTGCCAGCAGCCGGGACTTCTCCTACGAGCAGTACTTC.

V and J are TRBV18 and TRBJ1-2; D remains unclear. The CDR3 extends over 14 amino acids. Germline V CDR1 and CDR2: KGHSH, LQKENI. V shed 2 bases and J shed 0 bases, with 7 bases lying between them. CDR3 amino acids: CASSPSATNYGYTF. The CDR3 DNA reads as TGTGCCAGCTCACCAAGCGCCACTAACTATGGCTACACCTTC.

This chain uses TRBV7-9 with TRBJ1-2; D may be TRBD1 (6 bases). This CDR3 is built from 15 residues. V gave up 2 bases and J gave up 8 bases, with 18 bases separating them. CDR1 SEHNR and CDR2 FQNEAQ come from the germline V gene (reference sequence). The CDR3 DNA follows: TGTGCCAGCAGCTTAAGTGACAGGCGGGGCGGGGGCTACACCTTC. It encodes CASSLSDRRGGGYTF.

V is TRBV19 and J is TRBJ2-2; D might be TRBD1 or TRBD2, each matching 5 bases. V lost 5 bases and J lost 6, with 10 bases in between. The CDR3 consists of 13 residues. The germline V gene encodes CDR1 LNHDA and CDR2 SQIVND (reference sequence). For the CDR3, the DNA is TGTGCCAGTAGTCACGGGGCGGCCGGGGAGCTGTTTTTT. It encodes CASSHGAAGELFF.

The CDR3 reads CASTAWGTEAFF. The CDR3 coding sequence is TGTGCCAGCACGGCCTGGGGAACTGAAGCTTTCTTT. The chain is built from TRBV5-4 and TRBJ1-1; D is unclear. There are 12 residues in the CDR3. V lost 6 bases, J lost 5 bases, and 11 bases lay in between. CDR1 is SGHNT and CDR2 is YYREEE in the germline V gene (reference sequence).

V and J are TRBV6-1 and TRBJ1-2; TRBD1 might be the D (5 bases). This CDR3 region has 13 residues. V was trimmed by 1 base and J by 14 bases, leaving 17 bases between them. Germline V gene data show CDR1 as MNHNS and CDR2 as SASEGT. CDR3 sequence reads: CASSEDRYRTATF. CDR3 bases: TGTGCCAGCAGTGAAGACAGGTATAGGACGGCGACCTTC.